This T cell receptor beta chain derives from a study of beta chain features in type 1 diabetes. Study findings and constraints: For TCRB rearrangement, an influence of HLA type remained unresolved here. Patients with Type 1 diabetes showed moderately but significantly shorter TCRB CDR3s in all four CD4+ subsets.

The sequenced template was cDNA made from the entire isolated RNA. Here immunoSEQ multiplex PCR was the method, and the copy in TCRdb shows in-frame clones only, minus some. This sample has around 360,000 clones; around 12% occur once, and the top ten carry roughly 0.0097%. Worth noting for this clone: Its target is unknown.

This CDR3 region has 14 residues. With V trimmed by 1 base and J by 5 bases, 3 bases remained unmatched. Germline CDR1 reads KGHSH; CDR2 reads LQKENI. The sequenced material came from naive CD4+ T cells from blood. The chain employs TRBV18 and TRBJ2-3; 7 bases fit TRBD2. This sequence originates from a woman under 30 with type 1 diabetes. CDR3 sequence reads: CASSPQREGDTQYF. In DNA form, the CDR3 reads TGTGCCAGCTCACCACAAAGGGAGGGAGATACGCAGTATTTT. Using reference TRBV18 and TRBJ2-3 for the parts outside the CDR3, the full variable domain is NAGVMQNPRHLVRRRGQEARLRCSPMKGHSHVYWYRQLPEEGLKFMVYLQKENIIDESGMPKERFSAEFPKEGPSILRIQQVVRGDSAAYFCASSPQREGDTQYFGPGTRLTVL.